The next 11 T cell receptor beta chains were all read from a single sample in a study of blood T cell repertoires in COVID-19. Generated by immunoSEQ multiplex PCR, the TCRdb table keeps only in-frame clones and is missing some. The sample holds approximately 93,000 clones; 74% are singletons and the top ten take under 5%. The sequenced sample was peripheral blood. Receptor source: a man between 65 and 85 years old with COVID-19, enrolled during active disease.

This clone was observed a few times. The chain couples TRBV6-6 to TRBJ2-3, with TRBD1 matching over 7 bases. The CDR3 loop spans 15 amino acids. The V gene end was trimmed by 3 bases and the J gene end by 4 bases; junction bases not matched to a gene: 7. Per the germline V gene, CDR1 is MNHNY and CDR2 is SVGAGI (reference sequence). CDR3 in DNA: TGTGCCAGCAGTTATTCCACAGGGGCGGCAGATACGCAGTATTTT. Translated, it gives CASSYSTGAADTQYF.

The chain employs TRBV14 and TRBJ2-5, with 7 bases aligning to TRBD2. CDR1 and CDR2 (germline): SGHDN, FVKESK. The trim removed 6 bases at V and 9 bases at J, leaving 10 bases unmatched. This CDR3 has 13 amino acids. The CDR3 DNA is TGTGCCAGCAGTCCGAATGCTGGGGGGGCCCAGTACTTC. Translation gives CASSPNAGGAQYF.

This sequence joins TRBV4-2 and TRBJ2-6; D possibly corresponds to TRBD2 (5 bases). The CDR3 length is 16 residues. Germline V lookup: CDR1 LGHNA, CDR2 YNFKEQ. Deletions cut 5 bases from V and 0 bases from J, with 11 bases between. CDR3 region: CASSSGLISGANVLTF. CDR3 sequence (DNA): TGTGCCAGCAGCTCTGGACTTATCTCTGGGGCCAACGTCCTGACTTTC.

This clone came up a few times. The genes are TRBV28 and TRBJ2-7; TRBD1 agrees at 11 bases. This CDR3 is 13 amino acids long. Germline CDR1 MDHEN, CDR2 SYDVKM. V was pared by 6 bases and J by 5 bases, with 3 bases of the junction left unmatched. The CDR3 nucleotides are TGTGCCAGCAGAGGACAGGGGGCTCACGAGCAGTACTTC. The encoded protein is CASRGQGAHEQYF.

This sequence joins TRBV5-4 and TRBJ1-5; D is ambiguous. Germline V gene lookup returns CDR1 SGHNT and CDR2 YYREEE (reference sequence). V was trimmed by 0 bases and J by 6 bases, leaving 13 bases between them. This CDR3 is 15 amino acids long. Written as DNA, the CDR3 is TGTGCCAGCAGCTTGGATGGCCGGGATGGTCAGCCCCAGCATTTT. Encoded protein: CASSLDGRDGQPQHF.

This chain connects TRBV9 to TRBJ2-1, with 7 bases lining up with TRBD1. V lost 3 bases and J lost 6; bases outside the gene matches: 9. The CDR3 runs 15 residues. Germline V gene sequence: CDR1 SGDLS, CDR2 YYNGEE. CDR3 nucleotides: TGTGCCAGCAGCGCCAGGGACAGTGGATTCAATGAGCAGTTCTTC. Protein product: CASSARDSGFNEQFF. The complete variable domain, with remaining parts taken from reference TRBV9 and TRBJ2-1, reads DSGVTQTPKHLITATGQRVTLRCSPRSGDLSVYWYQQSLDQGLQFLIQYYNGEERAKGNILERFSAQQFPDLHSELNLSSLELGDSALYFCASSARDSGFNEQFFGPGTRLTVL.

The V call is TRBV14, the J call TRBJ2-3; 9 bases fit TRBD1. V was pared by 2 bases and J by 4 bases, with 4 bases of the junction left unmatched. Germline assignment: CDR1 SGHDN and CDR2 FVKESK. The CDR3 contains 15 residues. CDR3 bases: TGTGCCAGCAGCCAAATAACAGGGGGCGCAGATACGCAGTATTTT. This sequence encodes CASSQITGGADTQYF. The complete variable domain, with remaining parts taken from reference TRBV14 and TRBJ2-3, reads EAGVTQFPSHSVIEKGQTVTLRCDPISGHDNLYWYRRVMGKEIKFLLHFVKESKQDESGMPNNRFLAERTGGTYSTLKVQPAELEDSGVYFCASSQITGGADTQYFGPGTRLTVL.

This clone was counted a few times. The rearrangement joins TRBV7-2 to TRBJ2-2, with D possibly being TRBD2 (5 bases). The V gene's germline CDR1 is SGHTA and CDR2 FQGNSA. The CDR3 runs to 14 residues. V shed 6 bases and J shed 1 base, with 9 bases lying between them. The CDR3 nucleotides are TGTGCCAGCAGTCAGGACTGGAACACCGGGGAGCTGTTTTTT. It encodes CASSQDWNTGELFF.

The chain recombines TRBV19 with TRBJ1-4, with D perhaps TRBD1 (6 bases). Germline V CDR1 and CDR2: LNHDA, SQIVND (reference sequence). With 3 bases removed from V and 7 bases from J, the gap between germline ends came to 18 bases. The CDR3 covers 16 residues. The DNA for the CDR3 is TGTGCCAGTAGTATGACCCGGACAGCGCGTGGTGAAAAACTGTTTTTT. As protein: CASSMTRTARGEKLFF.

This sequence joins TRBV20-1 and TRBJ2-7, with D possibly being TRBD2 (5 bases). Trimming removed 3 bases from V and 2 bases from J, with 14 bases in between. The CDR3 has 14 residues. From germline, CDR1 is DFQATT and CDR2 SNEGSKA (reference sequence). The CDR3 spells CSASGLLVPYEQYF. CDR3 in DNA: TGCAGTGCTAGTGGTTTACTAGTACCCTACGAGCAGTACTTC.

This clone was observed many times. The chain is built from TRBV4-3 and TRBJ2-7, with D possibly TRBD1 on 5 matching bases. The V gene's germline CDR1 is LGHNA and CDR2 YSLEER. The CDR3 extends over 13 amino acids. V lost 3 bases to trimming and J lost 1 base, with 7 bases between them. The chain's CDR3 is CASSQTVSYEQYF. The CDR3 DNA reads TGCGCCAGCAGCCAGACAGTTTCCTACGAGCAGTACTTC.